Shown below are 25 T cell receptor beta chains from a single sample sequenced in a study of T cell responses to AZD1222 COVID-19 vaccine. The repertoire was sequenced with immunoSEQ multiplex PCR; TCRdb's copy has only in-frame clones and lacks some. This sample has under 200,000 clones, with around nine tenths found just once. The sample in question was peripheral blood, obtained on day 0 of AZD1222 vaccination. These receptors were obtained from an adult in good health.

The J gene is TRBJ1-2, the V gene TRBV7-9; D unclear. V was clipped by 2 bases and J by 5 bases, with 15 bases between them. Germline assignment: CDR1 SEHNR and CDR2 FQNEAQ (reference sequence). This CDR3 region has 15 residues. The CDR3 nucleotides are TGTGCCAGCAGCTTAACCTCCATAGACACTTATGGCTACACCTTC. Translating gives CASSLTSIDTYGYTF.

This chain links TRBV30 with TRBJ2-7; D is possibly TRBD2 (5 bases). V lost 4 bases and J lost 5, with 12 bases in between. The germline V gene encodes CDR1 GTSNPN and CDR2 SVGIG (reference sequence). The CDR3 totals 12 residues. The CDR3 bases are TGTGCCTGGAACCGGGGAGAAAACGAGCAGTACTTC. Translating it yields CAWNRGENEQYF.

The gene calls are TRBV7-4 and TRBJ2-5, with D hard to call. The length of the CDR3 is 16 residues. V was pared by 2 bases and J by 2 bases, with 15 bases between. Germline lookup yields CDR1 SGHVT and CDR2 SQSDAQ. The CDR3 region is CASSLFDSEKQETQYF. The CDR3 DNA sequence: TGTGCCAGCAGCTTATTTGACTCCGAGAAACAAGAGACCCAGTACTTC.

This clone has a single count. The chain couples TRBV6-5 to TRBJ1-2; D ambiguous. The CDR3 runs 13 residues. Trimming pared 7 bases from V and 2 bases from J, leaving 11 bases between. Germline-derived CDR1 and CDR2 are MNHEY and SVGAGI. The chain's CDR3 is CASNRIGNYGYTF. CDR3 nucleotides: TGTGCCAGCAACCGGATTGGGAACTATGGCTACACCTTC.

The gene calls are TRBV10-3 and TRBJ1-2, with TRBD1 as a possible D gene (5 bases). In germline, CDR1 is ENHRY, CDR2 SYGVKD. The CDR3 runs 13 residues. V was shortened by 6 bases and J by 8 bases, with 16 bases between the two germline ends. The CDR3 DNA reads TGTGCCATCAGCGCCGGGGCTACGGGGGGCTACACCTTC. It encodes CAISAGATGGYTF.

V and J are TRBV3-1 (or the pseudogene TRBV3-2) and TRBJ1-2; D is undetermined. V was pared by 5 bases and J by 1 base, with 17 bases between. The CDR3 totals 16 residues. The germline gives CDR1 LGHDT, CDR2 YNNKEL (reference sequence). The CDR3 coding sequence is TGTGCCAGCAGCTTACCCAGAGGAGGTGGTAACTATGGCTACACCTTC. Protein sequence: CASSLPRGGGNYGYTF.

Here the CDR3 reads CASSWGGTSGNYEQYF. DNA of the CDR3: TGCGCCAGCAGCTGGGGTGGGACTAGCGGGAACTACGAGCAGTACTTC. The chain recombines TRBV5-1 with TRBJ2-7; the match to TRBD2 covers 13 bases. CDR3 length: 16 amino acids. The V and J ends lost 3 bases and 3 bases, in that order; junction bases with no gene match: 6. Germline CDR1 SGHRS, CDR2 YFSETQ.

This chain uses TRBV28 with TRBJ2-7; D not certain. From germline, CDR1 is MDHEN and CDR2 SYDVKM. This CDR3 contains 16 residues. Trimming left V 3 bases short and J 5 bases short, with 20 bases between. In DNA form, the CDR3 reads TGTGCCAGCAGTTTTTCTGGGTCCTCCCTCGCGAACGAGCAGTACTTC. The encoded protein is CASSFSGSSLANEQYF. Looking up the rest from reference TRBV28 and TRBJ2-7 gives the full variable domain: DVKVTQSSRYLVKRTGEKVFLECVQDMDHENMFWYRQDPGLGLRLIYFSYDVKMKEKGDIPEGYSVSREKKERFSLILESASTNQTSMYLCASSFSGSSLANEQYFGPGTRLTVT.

The chain combines TRBV19 with TRBJ1-1; the D is unclear. This CDR3 spans 15 amino acids. The V gene lost 2 bases and the J gene lost 1 base, with 11 bases spanning the gap. CDR1 is LNHDA, CDR2 SQIVND, per germline (reference sequence). CDR3 DNA: TGTGCCAGTAGTATAACCTCCGGTCGGAACACTGAAGCTTTCTTT. Translation gives CASSITSGRNTEAFF.

This clone was seen a single time. J is TRBJ1-6 and V is TRBV18; maybe TRBD1 (5 bases). The ends were cut back, 3 bases at V and 7 bases at J, with 16 bases in the middle. The germline gives CDR1 KGHSH, CDR2 LQKENI. The CDR3 sequence is 16 residues long. Here the CDR3 reads CASSPNGPGYNSPLHF. Here the CDR3 DNA reads TGTGCCAGCTCACCGAACGGGCCAGGGTACAATTCACCCCTCCACTTT. Complete variable domain (other parts from reference TRBV18 and TRBJ1-6): NAGVMQNPRHLVRRRGQEARLRCSPMKGHSHVYWYRQLPEEGLKFMVYLQKENIIDESGMPKERFSAEFPKEGPSILRIQQVVRGDSAAYFCASSPNGPGYNSPLHFGNGTRLTVT.

J is TRBJ1-1 and V is TRBV6-5; TRBD1 aligns across 10 bases. Germline CDR1 reads MNHEY; CDR2 reads SVGAGI. V lost 6 bases, J lost 4 bases, and 5 bases stayed unmatched. The CDR3 totals 14 residues. This CDR3 reads CASSRQGAGTEAFF. The CDR3 DNA sequence: TGTGCCAGCAGCAGACAGGGGGCAGGCACTGAAGCTTTCTTT.

The chain carries TRBV25-1 and TRBJ1-2; D is undetermined. From germline, CDR1 is MGHDK and CDR2 SYGVNS. V was cut by 5 bases and J by 8 bases, with 12 bases left in between. This CDR3 is built from 12 residues. The CDR3 loop is CASSRPSGGYTF. The DNA of the CDR3 is TGTGCCAGCAGTAGGCCATCGGGGGGCTACACCTTC.

The V and J genes are TRBV5-1 and TRBJ1-4, with D possibly TRBD1 on 5 matching bases. V was clipped by 3 bases and J by 0 bases, with 9 bases between them. Germline CDR1 reads SGHRS; CDR2 reads YFSETQ. The CDR3 totals 15 residues. In DNA form, the CDR3 reads TGCGCCAGCAGCTCTGACAGTACAACTAATGAAAAACTGTTTTTT. Translation gives CASSSDSTTNEKLFF.

The chain is built from TRBV5-1 and TRBJ1-1, with 7 bases that match TRBD1. The junction had 9 bases not matched to a gene; V was cut back by 4 bases and J by 3 bases. The CDR3 sequence is 15 residues long. CDR1 is SGHRS, CDR2 YFSETQ, per germline. The CDR3 bases are TGCGCCAGCAGCAGGACCGGGACAGACTACACTGAAGCTTTCTTT. This gives the protein CASSRTGTDYTEAFF.

The gene calls are TRBV7-2 and TRBJ1-5; a possible D gene is TRBD1 (5 bases). The V gene's germline CDR1 is SGHTA and CDR2 FQGNSA. Trimming pared 5 bases from V and 5 bases from J, leaving 16 bases between. This CDR3 has 15 residues. CDR3 DNA sequence: TGTGCCAGCAGCCGGTCCCGGGACGTGGATCAGCCCCAGCATTTT. It is translated as CASSRSRDVDQPQHF.

The rearrangement links TRBV11-2 to TRBJ1-2; D gene unclear. The CDR3 sequence is 13 residues long. Germline V gene lookup returns CDR1 SGHAT and CDR2 FQNNGV. The germline V and J ends were trimmed by 3 bases and 4 bases, with 9 bases remaining between them. The CDR3 here is CASSFGGIYGYTF. The CDR3 DNA follows: TGTGCCAGCAGCTTCGGTGGGATCTATGGCTACACCTTC. The full variable domain, its missing parts supplied by reference TRBV11-2 and TRBJ1-2, is EAGVAQSPRYKIIEKRQSVAFWCNPISGHATLYWYQQILGQGPKLLIQFQNNGVVDDSQLPKDRFSAERLKGVDSTLKIQPAKLEDSAVYLCASSFGGIYGYTFGSGTRLTVV.

The J gene is TRBJ2-3, the V gene TRBV27; D not certain. The germline V and J ends were trimmed by 10 bases and 7 bases, with 12 bases remaining between them. This CDR3 has 11 residues. CDR1 is MNHEY, CDR2 SMNVEV, per germline (reference sequence). CDR3 sequence: CATTIGYTQYF. For the CDR3, the DNA is TGTGCCACCACGATAGGTTATACGCAGTATTTT.

This clone was counted a single time. The chain employs TRBV6-5 and TRBJ1-3; D unresolved. This CDR3 is 16 amino acids long. From germline, CDR1 is MNHEY and CDR2 SVGAGI. With 2 bases removed from V and 0 bases from J, the gap between germline ends came to 11 bases. CDR3 amino acids: CASSYGIGSSGNTIYF. The CDR3 DNA follows: TGTGCCAGCAGTTACGGGATAGGGAGCTCTGGAAACACCATATATTTT.

The gene calls are TRBV5-1 and TRBJ1-1, with no clear D. V was cut by 1 base and J by 3 bases, with 10 bases left in between. CDR1 is SGHRS and CDR2 is YFSETQ in the germline V gene. This CDR3 is built from 14 residues. CDR3 protein: CASSLSWADTEAFF. CDR3 DNA sequence: TGCGCCAGCAGCTTGAGCTGGGCTGACACTGAAGCTTTCTTT.

The genes are TRBV2 and TRBJ2-2; D gene uncertain. Trimming stripped 3 bases from V and 5 bases from J, with 13 bases between. This CDR3 is 15 amino acids long. Germline assignment: CDR1 SNHLY and CDR2 FYNNEI. The CDR3 DNA follows: TGTGCCAGCAGTGAGCACGCCATCGGGACCGGGGAGCTGTTTTTT. It codes for CASSEHAIGTGELFF. Full variable domain (rest looked up from reference TRBV2 and TRBJ2-2): EPEVTQTPSHQVTQMGQEVILRCVPISNHLYFYWYRQILGQKVEFLVSFYNNEISEKSEIFDDQFSVERPDGSNFTLKIRSTKLEDSAMYFCASSEHAIGTGELFFGEGSRLTVL.

The rearrangement joins TRBV4-3 to TRBJ2-4; the D is unclear. CDR1 is LGHNA, CDR2 YSLEER, per germline. This CDR3 comprises 17 residues. V was pared by 0 bases and J by 1 base, with 13 bases between. CDR3 in amino acids: CASSQDRVSRAKNIQYF. CDR3 sequence (DNA): TGCGCCAGCAGCCAAGATCGTGTGTCTAGGGCCAAAAACATTCAGTACTTC.

V gene TRBV2 combines with J gene TRBJ2-2; D unresolved. The ends were cut back, 4 bases at V and 1 base at J, with 4 bases in the middle. The V gene's germline CDR1 is SNHLY and CDR2 FYNNEI. The CDR3 loop spans 13 amino acids. This chain's CDR3 is CASSGMNTGELFF. The DNA for the CDR3 is TGTGCCAGCAGTGGTATGAACACCGGGGAGCTGTTTTTT.

The chain joins TRBV24-1 to TRBJ2-3, with D perhaps TRBD1 (5 bases). V dropped 4 bases and J dropped 5 bases, with 15 bases sitting between them. CDR1 and CDR2 (germline): KGHDR, SFDVKD. The CDR3 extends over 15 amino acids. The CDR3 sequence: CATSDPRGAGDTQYF. CDR3 nucleotides: TGTGCCACCAGTGACCCCCGTGGGGCTGGAGATACGCAGTATTTT.

The V and J genes are TRBV19 and TRBJ2-1, with 10 positions matching TRBD2. The CDR3 length is 16 residues. Per the germline V gene, CDR1 is LNHDA and CDR2 is SQIVND (reference sequence). The trim removed 7 bases at V and 3 bases at J, leaving 9 bases unmatched. CDR3 DNA sequence: TGTGCCAGTATGGCCCCTAGCGGGAGACTCTACAATGAGCAGTTCTTC. Its protein product is CASMAPSGRLYNEQFF.

This clone was counted a single time. The V call is TRBV9, the J call TRBJ1-1; a possible D gene is TRBD1 (6 bases). V was clipped by 4 bases and J by 4 bases, with 17 bases between them. Germline CDR1 is SGDLS and CDR2 is YYNGEE. The CDR3 length is 15 residues. Here the CDR3 DNA reads TGTGCCAGCAGCCCTAGCGGGGGGCGGGTCACTGAAGCTTTCTTT. It yields the protein CASSPSGGRVTEAFF.